This T cell receptor beta chain was observed in a study of cytomegalovirus exposure and HLA in healthy donors. Notes on the study in general: Later work found most CMV-associated TCR beta chains apparently HLA-restricted. Among donors in an Asian-associated ancestry cluster, a later analysis reportedly found fewer N-insertions than the approximately 670-donor mean. Confirmation was obtained in vitro that a few CMV-associated chains are specific for CMV antigens. Apart from CMV serostatus, no immune exposure information was available.

A word on this clone: Its target is unknown.

Germline CDR1 is MNHNS and CDR2 is SASEGT. V gave up 7 bases and J gave up 4 bases; unmatched junction bases: 4. The CDR3 runs 14 residues. Primers: 60 Vbeta forward and 13 Jbeta reverse. The data were produced by immunoSEQ multiplex PCR, yet TCRdb's version contains in-frame clones alone and is incomplete. The data contain some 140,000 clones, approximately 79% of them singletons. The V gene is TRBV6-1, the J gene TRBJ2-3; 11 bases line up with TRBD2. This sequence originates from a man in his forties in good health and CMV-seropositive. The sequenced sample was PBMCs. The CDR3 nucleotides are TGTGCCAGCAATAGCGGGAGGGGAGCAGATACGCAGTATTTT. Translating gives CASNSGRGADTQYF.